This entry describes one TCR beta chain. The antigen is undetermined. In germline, CDR1 is SGDLS, CDR2 YYNGEE. Trimming shortened V by 3 bases and J by 4 bases, and 12 bases separated the two germline ends. The CDR3 runs to 14 residues. Clones were read by immunoSEQ multiplex PCR, and TCRdb kept only the in-frame ones, dropping some. The table shows about 110,000 clones, with roughly nine tenths occurring only once. With no exception, relapse followed autologous stem cell transplantation in all patients, and brentuximab vedotin exposure varied. This specimen belongs to a study of PD-1 blockade in classical Hodgkin lymphoma. Study results and limitations: Baseline diversity was lower in partial responders and progressors than complete responders.

The V call is TRBV9, the J call TRBJ2-3, with D possibly being TRBD2 (5 bases). The sample was peripheral blood mononuclear cells (PBMCs), taken before the second cycle of nivolumab. The clonotype originates from a human donor with classical Hodgkin lymphoma. The CDR3 loop is CASSAQQAADTQYF. The DNA for the CDR3 is TGTGCCAGCAGCGCTCAACAAGCGGCAGATACGCAGTATTTT. Full variable domain (rest looked up from reference TRBV9 and TRBJ2-3): DSGVTQTPKHLITATGQRVTLRCSPRSGDLSVYWYQQSLDQGLQFLIQYYNGEERAKGNILERFSAQQFPDLHSELNLSSLELGDSALYFCASSAQQAADTQYFGPGTRLTVL.